This TCR beta chain appears in the sequencing data of a study of beta chain features in type 1 diabetes. There are 12 residues in the CDR3. Germline values: CDR1 MNHEY, CDR2 SMNVEV (reference sequence). With 3 bases removed from V and 9 bases from J, the gap between germline ends came to 10 bases. Purity exceeded 98% in all sorted populations. The sequenced template was cDNA made from the entire isolated RNA. Sequenced by immunoSEQ multiplex PCR; TCRdb stores in-frame clones only, minus some. The sample lists just over 600,000 clones, roughly a sixth seen once, with more than 0.08% in the top ten. The specimen sequenced was naive CD4+ T cells from blood. The receptor was isolated from a man between 18 and 29 years old in good health. The rearrangement links TRBV27 to TRBJ2-3; tentatively, D is TRBD1 (6 bases). CDR3 residues: CASSFFQGTQYF. In DNA, the CDR3 is TGTGCCAGCAGTTTCTTCCAGGGGACGCAGTATTTT.